The T cell receptor (beta chain) described here comes from a study of blood T cell repertoires in COVID-19. Study-level background: PBMCs, B-cell-depleted T cells, or T cells were the source of the cDNA or gDNA that made up the material.

This CDR3 has 14 residues. Germline values: CDR1 MRHNA, CDR2 SNTAGT. Trimming removed 0 bases at V and 3 bases at J, with 9 bases between. In the original processing: From reference gene primer amplification, estimates of nucleated cell counts were derived. Assay: immunoSEQ multiplex PCR; the TCRdb copy retains only in-frame clones and omits some. V and J calls and clone size are those listed in that table; D and trimming were worked out from the DNA. This table has 150,000 to 200,000 clones, 75% to 80% appearing once. This clone has a single count. The chain carries TRBV6-4 and TRBJ2-7; no definite D call. This sequence originates from a woman in her 50s with active or convalescent COVID-19. Sequencing was carried out using peripheral blood. The CDR3 is CASSDSLWSYEQYF. The CDR3 nucleotides read TGTGCCAGCAGTGACTCTCTTTGGAGCTACGAGCAGTACTTC.